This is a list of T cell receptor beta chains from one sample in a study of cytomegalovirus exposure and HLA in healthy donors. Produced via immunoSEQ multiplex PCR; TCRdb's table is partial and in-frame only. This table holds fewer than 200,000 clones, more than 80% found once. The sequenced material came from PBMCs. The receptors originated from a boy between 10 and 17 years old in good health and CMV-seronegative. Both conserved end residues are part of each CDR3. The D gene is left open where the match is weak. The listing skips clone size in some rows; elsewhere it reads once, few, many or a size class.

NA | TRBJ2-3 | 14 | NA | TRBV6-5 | CASSRSARTDTQYF | TGTGCCAGCAGCCGGAGTGCCCGCACAGATACGCAGTATTTT
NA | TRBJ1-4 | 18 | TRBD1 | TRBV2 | CASRGDRGRDATNEKLFF | TGTGCCAGCAGGGGGGACAGGGGGCGCGACGCAACTAATGAAAAACTGTTTTTT
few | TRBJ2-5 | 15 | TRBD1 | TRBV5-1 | CASSWGTGGQETQYF | TGCGCCAGCAGCTGGGGGACAGGGGGGCAAGAGACCCAGTACTTC
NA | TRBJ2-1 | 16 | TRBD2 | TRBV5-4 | CASSLSTSRNYNEQFF | TGTGCCAGCAGCTTGTCGACTAGCCGAAACTACAATGAGCAGTTCTTC
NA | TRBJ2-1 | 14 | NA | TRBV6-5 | CASEPQGGYNEQFF | TGTGCCAGCGAACCCCAGGGGGGCTACAATGAGCAGTTCTTC
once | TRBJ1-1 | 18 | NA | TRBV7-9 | CASSSPRKGGRLNTEAFF | TGTGCCAGCAGCTCCCCCCGGAAGGGGGGGCGTCTGAACACTGAAGCTTTCTTT
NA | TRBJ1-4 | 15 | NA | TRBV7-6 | CASRHVDRGGEKLFF | TGTGCCAGCAGACATGTGGACAGAGGAGGTGAAAAACTGTTTTTT
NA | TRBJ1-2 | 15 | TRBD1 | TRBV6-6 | CASSYTGTGVDGYTF | TGTGCCAGCAGTTACACCGGGACAGGGGTTGATGGCTACACCTTC
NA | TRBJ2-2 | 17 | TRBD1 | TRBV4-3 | CASSQPMDRVNTGELFF | TGCGCCAGCAGCCAACCCATGGACAGGGTGAACACCGGGGAGCTGTTTTTT
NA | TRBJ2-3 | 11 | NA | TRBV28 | CASMEGDTQYF | TGTGCCAGCATGGAGGGAGATACGCAGTATTTT
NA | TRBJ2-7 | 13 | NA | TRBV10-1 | CARNRAPSYEQYF | TGCGCCAGAAATCGAGCCCCCTCCTACGAGCAGTACTTC
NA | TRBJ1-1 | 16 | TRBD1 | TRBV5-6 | CASTFPRQGTNTEAFF | TGTGCCAGCACCTTCCCACGACAGGGCACGAACACTGAAGCTTTCTTT
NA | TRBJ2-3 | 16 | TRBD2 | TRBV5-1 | CASSLGLAGVPDTQYF | TGCGCCAGCAGCCTGGGACTAGCGGGAGTCCCAGATACGCAGTATTTT
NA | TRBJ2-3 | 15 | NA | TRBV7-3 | CASSLNTVRTDTQYF | TGTGCCAGCAGCTTAAACACCGTCCGTACAGATACGCAGTATTTT
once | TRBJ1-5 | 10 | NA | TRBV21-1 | CASPGQPQHF | TGTGCCAGCCCGGGTCAGCCCCAGCATTTT
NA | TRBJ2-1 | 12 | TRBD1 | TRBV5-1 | CASSMGQLGQFF | TGCGCCAGCAGCATGGGACAGTTAGGGCAGTTCTTC
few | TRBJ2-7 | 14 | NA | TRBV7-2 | CASSLGRGGYEQYF | TGTGCCAGCAGCTTAGGTAGGGGAGGTTACGAGCAGTACTTC
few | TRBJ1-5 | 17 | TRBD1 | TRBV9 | CASTFLHWDRGNQPQHF | TGTGCCAGCACCTTCCTCCACTGGGACAGAGGCAATCAGCCCCAGCATTTT
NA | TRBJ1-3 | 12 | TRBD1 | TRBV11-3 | CASSRQQGAKAF | TGTGCCAGCAGCAGACAACAGGGGGCCAAAGCCTTT
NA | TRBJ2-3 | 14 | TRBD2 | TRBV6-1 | CASTPSGGADTQYF | TGTGCCAGCACCCCCAGCGGGGGCGCAGATACGCAGTATTTT
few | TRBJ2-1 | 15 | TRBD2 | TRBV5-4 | CASSPLAGGYNEQFF | TGTGCCAGCAGCCCCCTAGCGGGGGGATACAATGAGCAGTTCTTC
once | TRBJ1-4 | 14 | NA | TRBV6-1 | CASSSGTMDEKLFF | TGTGCCAGCAGTTCCGGGACAATGGATGAAAAACTGTTTTTT
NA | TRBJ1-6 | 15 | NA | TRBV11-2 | CASSPWGYNSSPLHF | TGTGCCAGCAGCCCCTGGGGCTATAACAGCTCACCCCTCCACTTT
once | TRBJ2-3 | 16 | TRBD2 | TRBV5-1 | CASSLGTSGRADTQYF | TGCGCCAGCAGCTTGGGGACTAGCGGGAGGGCGGATACGCAGTATTTT
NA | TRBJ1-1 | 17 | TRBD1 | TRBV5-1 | CASSLVTGTGLGTEAFF | TGCGCCAGCAGCTTGGTCACCGGGACAGGGTTGGGCACTGAAGCTTTCTTT
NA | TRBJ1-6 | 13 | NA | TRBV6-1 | CASSPTGNSPLHF | TGTGCCAGCAGCCCAACAGGGAATTCACCCCTCCACTTT
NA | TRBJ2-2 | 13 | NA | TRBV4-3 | CASSQRGTGELFF | TGCGCCAGCAGCCAGAGAGGCACCGGGGAGCTGTTTTTT
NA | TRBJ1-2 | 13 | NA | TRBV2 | CASSGAGGYGYTF | TGTGCCAGCAGTGGGGCAGGTGGCTATGGCTACACCTTC
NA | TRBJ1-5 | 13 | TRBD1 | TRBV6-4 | CAVHRGGYQPQHF | TGTGCCGTCCACAGGGGGGGGTATCAGCCCCAGCATTTT
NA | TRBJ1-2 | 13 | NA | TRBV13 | CASSLGSGDIYTF | TGTGCCAGCAGCTTAGGTTCAGGGGATATCTACACCTTC
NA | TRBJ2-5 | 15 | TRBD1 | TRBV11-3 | CASSFRQGYQETQYF | TGTGCCAGCAGTTTTAGACAGGGGTATCAAGAGACCCAGTACTTC
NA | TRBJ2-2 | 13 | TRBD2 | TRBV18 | CAGRGGDTGELFF | TGTGCCGGGAGGGGCGGAGACACCGGGGAGCTGTTTTTT
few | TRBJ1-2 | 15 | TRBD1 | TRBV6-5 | CASSYAWTGGFGYTF | TGTGCCAGCAGTTACGCGTGGACAGGGGGCTTCGGCTACACCTTC
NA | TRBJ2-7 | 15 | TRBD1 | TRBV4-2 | CASSPRTGGSYEQYF | TGTGCCAGCAGCCCGAGGACAGGGGGGTCCTACGAGCAGTACTTC
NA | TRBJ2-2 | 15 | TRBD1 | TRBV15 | CATSRGTGETGELFF | TGTGCCACCAGCAGAGGGACAGGGGAAACCGGGGAGCTGTTTTTT
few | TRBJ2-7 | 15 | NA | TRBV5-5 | CASSLDLSSSYEQYF | TGTGCCAGCAGCTTGGATTTGTCGAGCTCCTACGAGCAGTACTTC
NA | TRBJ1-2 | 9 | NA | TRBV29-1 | CSGGPGYTF | TGCAGCGGGGGGCCGGGCTACACCTTC
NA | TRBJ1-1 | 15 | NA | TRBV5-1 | CASSNTVGVNTEAFF | TGCGCCAGCAGCAATACGGTCGGGGTGAACACTGAAGCTTTCTTT
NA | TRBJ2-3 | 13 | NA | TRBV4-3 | CASSRERGDTQYF | TGCGCCAGCAGCCGAGAAAGGGGAGATACGCAGTATTTT
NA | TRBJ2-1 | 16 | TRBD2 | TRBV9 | CASSVTGTSGDNEQFF | TGTGCCAGCAGCGTCACCGGGACTAGCGGGGACAATGAGCAGTTCTTC
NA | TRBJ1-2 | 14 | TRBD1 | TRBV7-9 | CASSPRDRAYGYTF | TGTGCCAGCAGCCCACGGGACAGGGCATATGGCTACACCTTC
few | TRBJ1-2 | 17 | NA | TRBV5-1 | CASSLPTGGSQSDGYTF | TGCGCCAGCAGCCTGCCGACAGGCGGGTCTCAGTCGGATGGCTACACCTTC
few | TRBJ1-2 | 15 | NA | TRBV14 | CASSQGIGRYEGYTF | TGTGCCAGCAGCCAAGGCATAGGGAGGTACGAAGGCTACACCTTC
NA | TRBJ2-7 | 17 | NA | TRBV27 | CASSLSFRKRAVDEQYF | TGTGCCAGCAGTTTATCTTTTAGAAAGCGGGCGGTTGACGAGCAGTACTTC
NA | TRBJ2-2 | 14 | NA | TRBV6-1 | CASFEKRNTGELFF | TGTGCCAGCTTTGAGAAGCGGAACACCGGGGAGCTGTTTTTT
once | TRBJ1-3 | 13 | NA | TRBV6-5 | CASRGPFGNTIYF | TGTGCCAGCCGGGGTCCCTTTGGAAACACCATATATTTT
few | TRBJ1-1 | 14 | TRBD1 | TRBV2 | CASSEDQGVTEAFF | TGTGCCAGCAGTGAAGACCAGGGGGTCACTGAAGCTTTCTTT